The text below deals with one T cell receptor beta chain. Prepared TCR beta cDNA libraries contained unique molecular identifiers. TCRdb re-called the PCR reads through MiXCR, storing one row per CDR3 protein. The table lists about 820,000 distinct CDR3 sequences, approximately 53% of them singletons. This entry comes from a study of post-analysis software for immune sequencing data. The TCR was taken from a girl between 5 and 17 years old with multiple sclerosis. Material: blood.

The CDR3 reads CSASSRAANQPQHF. CDR3 in DNA: TGCAGTGCCAGTAGTAGAGCAGCGAATCAGCCCCAGCATTTT. V and J are TRBV20-1 and TRBJ1-5, with D unresolved. The CDR3 has 14 amino acids. Trimming cost V 6 bases and J 4 bases, with 16 bases left between them. The germline V gene has CDR1 DFQATT and CDR2 SNEGSKA (reference sequence).